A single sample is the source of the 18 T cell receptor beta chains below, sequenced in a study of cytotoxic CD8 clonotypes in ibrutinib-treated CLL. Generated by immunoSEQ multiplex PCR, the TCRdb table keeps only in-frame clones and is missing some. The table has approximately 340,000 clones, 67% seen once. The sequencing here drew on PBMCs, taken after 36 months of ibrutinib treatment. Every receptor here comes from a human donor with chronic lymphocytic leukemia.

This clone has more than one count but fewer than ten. The CDR3 DNA reads as TGTGCCAGCAGCTTAGCCCCGACGTCTGAAGCTTTCTTT. Amino acids: CASSLAPTSEAFF. The chain couples TRBV11-2 to TRBJ1-1; D is unclear. Per the germline V gene, CDR1 is SGHAT and CDR2 is FQNNGV. CDR3 length: 13 residues. Trimming took 1 base from V and 6 from J, leaving 9 bases between them.

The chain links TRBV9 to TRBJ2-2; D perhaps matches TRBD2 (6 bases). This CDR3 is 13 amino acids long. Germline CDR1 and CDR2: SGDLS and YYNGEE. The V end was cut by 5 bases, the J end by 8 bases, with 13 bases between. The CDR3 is CASSPPGDGELFF. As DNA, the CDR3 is TGTGCCAGCAGTCCGCCGGGAGATGGGGAGCTGTTTTTT.

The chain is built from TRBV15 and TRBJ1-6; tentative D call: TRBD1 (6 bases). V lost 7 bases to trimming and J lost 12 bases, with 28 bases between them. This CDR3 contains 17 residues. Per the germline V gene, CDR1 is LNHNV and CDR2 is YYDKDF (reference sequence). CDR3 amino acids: CATTEGLSARGEGPLHF. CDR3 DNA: TGTGCCACCACAGAGGGCCTCTCGGCTAGGGGGGAAGGACCCCTCCACTTT.

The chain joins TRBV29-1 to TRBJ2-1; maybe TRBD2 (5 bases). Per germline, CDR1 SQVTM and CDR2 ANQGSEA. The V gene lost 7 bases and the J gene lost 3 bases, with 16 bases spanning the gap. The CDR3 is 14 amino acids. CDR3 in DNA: TGCAGCGGGATGCGGTGGGGAGACTACAATGAGCAGTTCTTC. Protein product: CSGMRWGDYNEQFF.

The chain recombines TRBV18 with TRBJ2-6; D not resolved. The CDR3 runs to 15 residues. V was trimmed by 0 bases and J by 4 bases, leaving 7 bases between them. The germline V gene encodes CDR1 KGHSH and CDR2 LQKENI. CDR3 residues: CASSPPARGANVLTF. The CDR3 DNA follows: TGTGCCAGCTCACCACCGGCGAGAGGGGCCAACGTCCTGACTTTC. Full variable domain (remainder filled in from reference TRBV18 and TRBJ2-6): NAGVMQNPRHLVRRRGQEARLRCSPMKGHSHVYWYRQLPEEGLKFMVYLQKENIIDESGMPKERFSAEFPKEGPSILRIQQVVRGDSAAYFCASSPPARGANVLTFGAGSRLTVL.

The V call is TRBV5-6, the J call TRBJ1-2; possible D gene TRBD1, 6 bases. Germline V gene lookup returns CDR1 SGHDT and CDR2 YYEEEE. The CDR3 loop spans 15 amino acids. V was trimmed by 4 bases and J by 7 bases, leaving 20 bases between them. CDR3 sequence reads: CASSVFRLQGFGYTF. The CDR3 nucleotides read TGTGCCAGCAGCGTGTTCAGGTTACAGGGCTTTGGCTACACCTTC. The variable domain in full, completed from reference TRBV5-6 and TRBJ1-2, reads DAGVTQSPTHLIKTRGQQVTLRCSPKSGHDTVSWYQQALGQGPQFIFQYYEEEERQRGNFPDRFSGHQFPNYSSELNVNALLLGDSALYLCASSVFRLQGFGYTFGSGTRLTVV.

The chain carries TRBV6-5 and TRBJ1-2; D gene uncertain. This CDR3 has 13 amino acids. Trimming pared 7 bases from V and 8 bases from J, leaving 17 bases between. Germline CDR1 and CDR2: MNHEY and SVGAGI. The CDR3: CASNPVLGSGYTF. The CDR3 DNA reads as TGTGCCAGCAACCCAGTCCTAGGATCGGGCTACACCTTC.

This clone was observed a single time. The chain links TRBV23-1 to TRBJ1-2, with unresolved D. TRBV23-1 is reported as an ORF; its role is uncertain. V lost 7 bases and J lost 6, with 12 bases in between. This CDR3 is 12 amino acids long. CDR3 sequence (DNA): TGCGCCAGCACACATGGTGGGGATGGCTACACCTTC. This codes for CASTHGGDGYTF.

The CDR3 is CASRLGLGNNEQFF. The CDR3 nucleotides are TGTGCCAGCAGACTGGGACTAGGTAACAATGAGCAGTTCTTC. V and J are TRBV28 and TRBJ2-1, with 8 bases matching TRBD2. Trimming cost V 6 bases and J 5 bases; bases outside gene matches: 6. The germline gives CDR1 MDHEN, CDR2 SYDVKM. The CDR3 loop spans 14 amino acids.

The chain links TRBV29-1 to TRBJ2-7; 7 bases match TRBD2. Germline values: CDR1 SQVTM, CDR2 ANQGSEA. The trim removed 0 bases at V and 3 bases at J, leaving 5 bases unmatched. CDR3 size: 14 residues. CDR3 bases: TGCAGCGTTGAAGACTGGGAGGGGAGCTACGAGCAGTACTTC. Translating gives CSVEDWEGSYEQYF.

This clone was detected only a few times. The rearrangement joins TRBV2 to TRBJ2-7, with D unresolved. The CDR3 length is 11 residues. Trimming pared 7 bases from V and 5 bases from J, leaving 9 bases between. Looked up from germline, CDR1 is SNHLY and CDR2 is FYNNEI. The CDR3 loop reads CASKLTNEQYF. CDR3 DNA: TGTGCCAGCAAGCTAACAAACGAGCAGTACTTC. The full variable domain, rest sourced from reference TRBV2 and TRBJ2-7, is EPEVTQTPSHQVTQMGQEVILRCVPISNHLYFYWYRQILGQKVEFLVSFYNNEISEKSEIFDDQFSVERPDGSNFTLKIRSTKLEDSAMYFCASKLTNEQYFGPGTRLTVT.

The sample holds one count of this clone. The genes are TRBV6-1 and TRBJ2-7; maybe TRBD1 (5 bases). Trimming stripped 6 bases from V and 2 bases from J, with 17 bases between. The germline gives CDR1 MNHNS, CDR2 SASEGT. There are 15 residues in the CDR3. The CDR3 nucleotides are TGTGCCAGCAGAATTTCAGGGATGCTTACCTACGAGCAGTACTTC. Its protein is CASRISGMLTYEQYF.

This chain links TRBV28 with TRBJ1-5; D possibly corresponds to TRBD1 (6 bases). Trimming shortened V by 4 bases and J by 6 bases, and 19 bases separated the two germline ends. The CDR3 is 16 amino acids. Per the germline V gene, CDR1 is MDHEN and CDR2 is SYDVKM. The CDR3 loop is CASSYWTAKKAQPQHF. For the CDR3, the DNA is TGTGCCAGCAGTTATTGGACAGCTAAAAAGGCTCAGCCCCAGCATTTT.

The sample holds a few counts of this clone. This CDR3 reads CASSHHPRDRINYGYTF. The CDR3 nucleotides are TGCGCCAGCAGCCACCACCCCCGGGACAGGATTAACTATGGCTACACCTTC. The rearrangement uses TRBV4-1 and TRBJ1-2; 8 nucleotides align to TRBD1. The CDR3 is made up of 17 amino acids. Germline CDR1 reads MGHRA; CDR2 reads YSYEKL. The J segment lost 1 base and the V segment lost 3 bases, leaving 10 bases of the junction unmatched.

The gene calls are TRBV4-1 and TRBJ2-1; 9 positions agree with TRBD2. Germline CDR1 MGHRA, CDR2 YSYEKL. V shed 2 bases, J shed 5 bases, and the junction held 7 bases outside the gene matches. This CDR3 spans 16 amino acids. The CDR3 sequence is CASSQLSGSADNEQFF. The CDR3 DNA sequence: TGCGCCAGCAGCCAACTTAGCGGGAGTGCCGACAATGAGCAGTTCTTC.

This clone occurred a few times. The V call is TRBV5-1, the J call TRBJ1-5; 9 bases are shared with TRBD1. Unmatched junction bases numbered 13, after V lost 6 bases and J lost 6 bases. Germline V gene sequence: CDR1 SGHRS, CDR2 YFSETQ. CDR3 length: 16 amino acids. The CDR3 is CASTEGDRASGQPQHF. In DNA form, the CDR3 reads TGCGCCAGCACTGAAGGGGACAGGGCCTCGGGTCAGCCCCAGCATTTT.

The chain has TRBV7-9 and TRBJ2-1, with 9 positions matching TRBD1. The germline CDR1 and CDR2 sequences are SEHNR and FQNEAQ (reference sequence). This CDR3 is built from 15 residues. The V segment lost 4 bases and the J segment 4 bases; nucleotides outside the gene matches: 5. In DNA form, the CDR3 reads TGTGCCAGCAGCTACGGGACAGGGCTTTACAATGAGCAGTTCTTC. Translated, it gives CASSYGTGLYNEQFF.

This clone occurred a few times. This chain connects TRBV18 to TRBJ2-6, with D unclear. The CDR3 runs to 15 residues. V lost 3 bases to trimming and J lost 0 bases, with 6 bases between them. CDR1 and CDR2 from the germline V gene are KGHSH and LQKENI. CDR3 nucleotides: TGTGCCAGCTCACCGTCGATCTCTGGGGCCAACGTCCTGACTTTC. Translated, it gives CASSPSISGANVLTF.